This TCR beta chain was found in a study of T cell changes during pregnancy in multiple sclerosis. Trimming shortened V by 5 bases and J by 0 bases, and 8 bases separated the two germline ends. Germline V gives CDR1 SNHLY, CDR2 FYNNEI. The CDR3 runs 14 residues. The assay was immunoSEQ multiplex PCR, and TCRdb's table has in-frame clones only and misses some. This table holds about 35,000 clones, roughly 93% found once. The origin of this receptor is a female donor with multiple sclerosis, enrolled in a pregnancy study. Sequenced material: CD4+ T cells from peripheral blood mononuclear cells, taken in the first trimester of pregnancy. The gene calls are TRBV2 and TRBJ1-5, with a weak D call TRBD1 (5 bases). This CDR3 reads CASSQGYSNQPQHF. For the CDR3, the DNA is TGTGCCAGCAGTCAGGGTTATAGCAATCAGCCCCAGCATTTT.